The 31 T cell receptor beta chains reported below all come from one sample, sequenced in a study of cytomegalovirus exposure and HLA in healthy donors. PCR employed 60 Vbeta and 13 Jbeta primers. Sequenced by immunoSEQ multiplex PCR; TCRdb stores in-frame clones only, minus some. This sample's clone table lists more than 30,000 clones. Sequencing was performed on PBMCs. These receptors were obtained from a man aged 35 to 55 in good health and CMV-seropositive.

This chain links TRBV27 with TRBJ1-5; D not certain. Deletions cut 4 bases from V and 4 bases from J, with 8 bases between. The CDR3 is 13 amino acids. Looked up from germline, CDR1 is MNHEY and CDR2 is SMNVEV (reference sequence). The CDR3 DNA sequence: TGTGCCAGCAGTTATGAGGTTAATCAGCCCCAGCATTTT. It encodes CASSYEVNQPQHF.

The chain has TRBV4-3 and TRBJ1-1, with a weak D call TRBD1 (5 bases). Per germline, CDR1 LGHNA and CDR2 YSLEER. Trimming removed 0 bases from V and 5 bases from J, with 19 bases in between. This CDR3 has 17 amino acids. The DNA of the CDR3 is TGCGCCAGCAGCCAAGATGGGGTGGGCCAGGGCCGGACTGAAGCTTTCTTT. This gives the protein CASSQDGVGQGRTEAFF.

The chain has TRBV5-5 and TRBJ1-4, with D possibly being TRBD1 (6 bases). V was clipped by 5 bases and J by 2 bases, with 13 bases between them. Germline CDR1 reads SGHKS; CDR2 reads YYEKEE (reference sequence). The CDR3 runs 15 residues. The CDR3 nucleotides are TGTGCCAGCAGTATACAGGGTTTGACTAATGAAAAACTGTTTTTT. Protein product: CASSIQGLTNEKLFF.

This chain links TRBV6-5 with TRBJ1-4, with D possibly matching TRBD1 (5 bases). The CDR3 runs 15 residues. Germline V gene lookup returns CDR1 MNHEY and CDR2 SVGAGI. V was trimmed by 0 bases and J by 4 bases, leaving 9 bases between them. Here the CDR3 DNA reads TGTGCCAGCAGTTACTCCCGGGGGGTTAATGAAAAACTGTTTTTT. Protein: CASSYSRGVNEKLFF.

This rearrangement joins TRBV7-2 to TRBJ2-7; TRBD2 matches at 11 bases. The CDR3 contains 16 residues. In germline, CDR1 is SGHTA, CDR2 FQGNSA. J gave up 2 bases and V 5 bases, and 8 bases lay outside the gene matches. CDR3 nucleotides: TGTGCCAGCAGCCCCAGGGGACTAGCGGAACCCTACGAGCAGTACTTC. It translates to CASSPRGLAEPYEQYF. The full variable domain, completed using reference TRBV7-2 and TRBJ2-7, is GAGVSQSPSNKVTEKGKDVELRCDPISGHTALYWYRQSLGQGLEFLIYFQGNSAPDKSGLPSDRFSAERTGGSVSTLTIQRTQQEDSAVYLCASSPRGLAEPYEQYFGPGTRLTVT.

This sequence joins TRBV7-2 and TRBJ2-5; a possible D gene is TRBD2 (6 bases). Germline lookup yields CDR1 SGHTA and CDR2 FQGNSA. V was clipped by 1 base and J by 4 bases, with 7 bases between them. The CDR3 contains 13 residues. CDR3 loop: CASSLGLVETQYF. As DNA, the CDR3 is TGTGCCAGCAGCTTAGGACTAGTAGAGACCCAGTACTTC.

The chain links TRBV4-1 to TRBJ1-4, with unresolved D. The V gene lost 1 base and the J gene lost 8 bases, with 20 bases spanning the gap. The CDR3 covers 17 residues. Germline CDR1 MGHRA, CDR2 YSYEKL. Written as DNA, the CDR3 is TGCGCCAGCAGCCAAGGAGGTCGAGGACGCTCGGGGGAAAAACTGTTTTTT. Its protein is CASSQGGRGRSGEKLFF.

The CDR3 is CASSFGGGNYEQYF. The DNA of the CDR3 is TGTGCCAGCAGCTTCGGCGGGGGAAACTACGAGCAGTACTTC. The gene calls are TRBV7-3 and TRBJ2-7; 7 bases align to TRBD2. From germline, CDR1 is SGHTA and CDR2 FQGTGA. The ends lost 3 bases at V and 3 bases at J; junction bases unmatched: 5. There are 14 residues in the CDR3.

The genes are TRBV9 and TRBJ1-6, with D possibly matching TRBD1 (5 bases). The V and J ends lost 3 bases and 14 bases respectively, with 18 bases between them. The germline CDR1 and CDR2 sequences are SGDLS and YYNGEE. CDR3 length equals 14 residues. The CDR3 reads CASSAGVHTGALHF. CDR3 DNA: TGTGCCAGCAGCGCCGGGGTCCACACGGGGGCCCTCCACTTT.

The chain couples TRBV29-1 to TRBJ1-2, with a possible D match to TRBD1 (6 bases). Germline V gives CDR1 SQVTM, CDR2 ANQGSEA. V lost 5 bases and J lost 5, with 15 bases in between. CDR3 length: 13 residues. The CDR3 sequence: CSVNVAGAYGYTF. CDR3 bases: TGCAGCGTTAACGTAGCGGGGGCGTATGGCTACACCTTC.

The V and J genes are TRBV13 and TRBJ2-3; 7 nucleotides line up with TRBD2. The CDR3 contains 16 residues. CDR1 is PRHDT and CDR2 is FYEKMQ in the germline V gene (reference sequence). The junction had 9 bases not matched to a gene; V was cut back by 2 bases and J by 4 bases. CDR3 bases: TGTGCCAGCAGCTTAATCTTCCAGCGGGAATCAGATACGCAGTATTTT. It translates to CASSLIFQRESDTQYF.

The V call is TRBV27, the J call TRBJ2-3, with D perhaps TRBD1 (5 bases). CDR3 length: 14 amino acids. The germline V gene has CDR1 MNHEY and CDR2 SMNVEV (reference sequence). With 2 bases removed from V and 0 bases from J, the gap between germline ends came to 6 bases. CDR3 loop: CASSLQGSTDTQYF. The CDR3 nucleotides read TGTGCCAGCAGTTTACAGGGAAGCACAGATACGCAGTATTTT.

The V and J genes are TRBV5-1 and TRBJ1-2, with a weak D call TRBD1 (5 bases). CDR3 length: 13 residues. V was pared by 0 bases and J by 7 bases, with 10 bases between. Germline-derived CDR1 and CDR2 are SGHRS and YFSETQ. The CDR3 region is CASSLAEQVGYTF. CDR3 coding DNA: TGCGCCAGCAGCTTGGCCGAACAGGTTGGCTACACCTTC.

This chain connects TRBV5-1 to TRBJ2-1; 13 nucleotides line up with TRBD2. Germline CDR1 SGHRS, CDR2 YFSETQ. Germline trimming cut 4 bases from V and 6 bases from J; bases unmatched to any gene: 4. This CDR3 spans 15 amino acids. The CDR3 sequence is CASSLGTSGTNEQFF. The CDR3, as DNA: TGCGCCAGCAGCCTAGGGACTAGCGGGACCAATGAGCAGTTCTTC.

Here the CDR3 DNA reads TGTGCCAGCAGCGAGGGGGGGCCTTCGAACACTGAAGCTTTCTTT. This gives the protein CASSEGGPSNTEAFF. The rearrangement joins TRBV6-4 to TRBJ1-1; maybe TRBD1 (6 bases). V was pared by 6 bases and J by 1 base, with 15 bases between. Germline V gene sequence: CDR1 MRHNA, CDR2 SNTAGT. This CDR3 is 15 amino acids long.

The genes are TRBV6-6 and TRBJ2-7; perhaps TRBD2 as D (6 bases). Per the germline V gene, CDR1 is MNHNY and CDR2 is SVGAGI (reference sequence). The CDR3 extends over 13 amino acids. Trimming left V 10 bases short and J 2 bases short, with 15 bases between. Here the CDR3 DNA reads TGTGCCACCCTAGCGCCCAATACCTACGAGCAGTACTTC. Translating it yields CATLAPNTYEQYF.

The V call is TRBV5-1, the J call TRBJ2-7, with 8 bases identical to TRBD1. CDR3 length: 15 amino acids. Germline values: CDR1 SGHRS, CDR2 YFSETQ. V shed 2 bases and J 2 bases; nucleotides not matched to a gene: 6. CDR3 protein: CASSFGDRLTYEQYF. DNA of the CDR3: TGCGCCAGCAGCTTCGGGGACAGGTTAACCTACGAGCAGTACTTC.

The V call is TRBV29-1, the J call TRBJ1-2; tentative D call: TRBD1 (6 bases). Trimming removed 4 bases at V and 1 base at J, with 7 bases between. In germline, CDR1 is SQVTM, CDR2 ANQGSEA. This CDR3 is 12 amino acids long. CDR3 in amino acids: CSVGTVNYGYTF. CDR3 in DNA: TGCAGCGTTGGGACAGTTAACTATGGCTACACCTTC.

The genes are TRBV6-5 and TRBJ2-3; TRBD2 agrees at 7 bases. This CDR3 has 14 residues. The V segment lost 2 bases and the J segment 6 bases; nucleotides outside the gene matches: 5. The germline gives CDR1 MNHEY, CDR2 SVGAGI. CDR3 in amino acids: CASSYLAERDTQYF. The CDR3 DNA reads TGTGCCAGCAGTTACCTAGCGGAGAGGGATACGCAGTATTTT.

In regard to this clone: Because the CDR3's place on the DNA is in doubt, the DNA is left out and the CDR3 is given as listed by TCRdb. V gene TRBV6-5 combines with J gene TRBJ2-1; TRBD2 was called by the table and not checked on the DNA. The length of the CDR3 is 15 amino acids, counting both ends. Per the germline V gene, CDR1 is MNHEY and CDR2 is SVGAGI. CDR3 amino acids: CASSFGTGTSGSQLF.

V is TRBV18 and J is TRBJ1-1, with TRBD1 identical over 7 bases. Per germline, CDR1 KGHSH and CDR2 LQKENI. There are 15 residues in the CDR3. With 0 bases clipped from V and 3 bases from J, the junction kept 4 bases outside the gene matches. The CDR3 here is CASSPPNRGDTEAFF. CDR3 nucleotide sequence: TGTGCCAGCTCACCACCGAACAGGGGTGACACTGAAGCTTTCTTT.

V and J are TRBV9 and TRBJ2-2; TRBD1 is a possible D gene (5 bases). V lost 0 bases and J lost 6, with 9 bases in between. Germline CDR1 is SGDLS and CDR2 is YYNGEE. The CDR3 contains 14 residues. The CDR3 nucleotides read TGTGCCAGCAGCGTAGGGGGCGTCGCCGGGGAGCTGTTTTTT. Translating it yields CASSVGGVAGELFF.

J is TRBJ1-1 and V is TRBV7-2, with 8 bases matching TRBD1. CDR3 length: 15 residues. CDR1 is SGHTA and CDR2 is FQGNSA in the germline V gene. V lost 4 bases to trimming and J lost 0 bases; unmatched junction nucleotides: 4. CDR3 bases: TGTGCCAGCAGCTCCTGGACAGGGTTGAACACTGAAGCTTTCTTT. Amino acids: CASSSWTGLNTEAFF.

The chain combines TRBV18 with TRBJ2-3; D gene uncertain. V gave up 6 bases and J gave up 1 base, with 8 bases separating them. The CDR3 spans 13 residues. The germline V gene has CDR1 KGHSH and CDR2 LQKENI. The CDR3 loop reads CASSKTGTDTQYF. CDR3 nucleotide sequence: TGTGCCAGCTCCAAAACAGGCACAGATACGCAGTATTTT.

Comments on this clone: Other DNA sequences from this sample encode an identical CDR3 as well. The chain uses TRBV5-1 and TRBJ2-7; TRBD1 aligns across 8 bases. Germline CDR1 is SGHRS and CDR2 is YFSETQ. This CDR3 comprises 13 residues. V shed 7 bases, J shed 4 bases, and the junction held 7 bases outside the gene matches. CDR3 nucleotide sequence: TGCGCCAGCGCTGGACAGGGAGAATACGAGCAGTACTTC. Translating it yields CASAGQGEYEQYF.

As regards this clone: A junction boundary mismatches the germline segment, possibly from a read error. The chain joins TRBV19 to TRBJ2-1, with D possibly being TRBD2 (6 bases). The CDR3 is 13 amino acids. Germline CDR1 reads LNHDA; CDR2 reads SQIVND (reference sequence). CDR3: CASKAGTYNEQFF. CDR3 bases: TGTGCAAGTAAGGCGGGAACCTACAATGAGCAGTTCTTC.

The CDR3 loop reads CASIPTADTQYF. CDR3 nucleotides: TGTGCCAGCATTCCGACTGCGGATACGCAGTATTTT. The gene calls are TRBV6-1 and TRBJ2-3; D not certain. Germline lookup yields CDR1 MNHNS and CDR2 SASEGT. The ends were cut back, 7 bases at V and 6 bases at J, with 11 bases in the middle. The CDR3 sequence is 12 residues long.

The genes are TRBV5-1 and TRBJ2-5; 8 bases are a match to TRBD2. The ends lost 4 bases at V and 5 bases at J; junction bases unmatched: 7. Germline assignment: CDR1 SGHRS and CDR2 YFSETQ. The CDR3 sequence is 14 residues long. Written as DNA, the CDR3 is TGCGCCAGCAGCAAATCCGGGAGGGGGGAGACCCAGTACTTC. Translation: CASSKSGRGETQYF. The full variable domain, with the rest looked up from reference TRBV5-1 and TRBJ2-5, is KAGVTQTPRYLIKTRGQQVTLSCSPISGHRSVSWYQQTPGQGLQFLFEYFSETQRNKGNFPGRFSGRQFSNSRSEMNVSTLELGDSALYLCASSKSGRGETQYFGPGTRLLVL.

The V and J genes are TRBV29-1 and TRBJ2-1; 9 bases agree with TRBD2. Germline V CDR1 and CDR2: SQVTM, ANQGSEA. V was pared by 7 bases and J by 7 bases, with 5 bases of the junction left unmatched. This CDR3 is 12 amino acids long. The CDR3 nucleotides read TGCAGCGGGGGACTAGCCTTTAATGAGCAGTTCTTC. This codes for CSGGLAFNEQFF.

This chain joins TRBV19 and TRBJ2-7; maybe TRBD2 (6 bases). CDR3 size: 16 residues. CDR1 and CDR2 from the germline V gene are LNHDA and SQIVND (reference sequence). The V end lost 6 bases, the J end lost 3 bases, and 21 bases lay between the germline ends. CDR3 sequence (DNA): TGTGCCAGTAGCCTCAGATGGGGGACTGGTAACTACGAGCAGTACTTC. It specifies CASSLRWGTGNYEQYF.

The chain recombines TRBV7-9 with TRBJ1-5; D perhaps matches TRBD1 (5 bases). V lost 5 bases and J 9 bases, leaving 8 bases between the germline ends. Germline-derived CDR1 and CDR2 are SEHNR and FQNEAQ (reference sequence). CDR3 length equals 11 residues. The CDR3: CASSPGGPQHF. For the CDR3, the DNA is TGTGCCAGCAGCCCCGGGGGGCCCCAGCATTTT. Together with reference TRBV7-9 and TRBJ1-5, the CDR3 gives the full variable domain: DTGVSQNPRHKITKRGQNVTFRCDPISEHNRLYWYRQTLGQGPEFLTYFQNEAQLEKSRLLSDRFSAERPKGSFSTLEIQRTEQGDSAMYLCASSPGGPQHFGDGTRLSIL.